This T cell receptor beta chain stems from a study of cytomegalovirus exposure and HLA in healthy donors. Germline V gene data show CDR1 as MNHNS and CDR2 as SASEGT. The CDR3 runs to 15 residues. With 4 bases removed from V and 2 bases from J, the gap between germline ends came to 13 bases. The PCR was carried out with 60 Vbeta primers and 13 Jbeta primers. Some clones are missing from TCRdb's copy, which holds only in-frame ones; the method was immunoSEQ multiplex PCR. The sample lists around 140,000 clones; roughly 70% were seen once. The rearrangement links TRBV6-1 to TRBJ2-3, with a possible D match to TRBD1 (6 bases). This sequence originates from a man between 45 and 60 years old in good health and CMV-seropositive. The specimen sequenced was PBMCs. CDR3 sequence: CASSGGLYPTDTQYF. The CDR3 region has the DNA TGTGCCAGCAGTGGGGGGCTATATCCCACAGATACGCAGTATTTT.